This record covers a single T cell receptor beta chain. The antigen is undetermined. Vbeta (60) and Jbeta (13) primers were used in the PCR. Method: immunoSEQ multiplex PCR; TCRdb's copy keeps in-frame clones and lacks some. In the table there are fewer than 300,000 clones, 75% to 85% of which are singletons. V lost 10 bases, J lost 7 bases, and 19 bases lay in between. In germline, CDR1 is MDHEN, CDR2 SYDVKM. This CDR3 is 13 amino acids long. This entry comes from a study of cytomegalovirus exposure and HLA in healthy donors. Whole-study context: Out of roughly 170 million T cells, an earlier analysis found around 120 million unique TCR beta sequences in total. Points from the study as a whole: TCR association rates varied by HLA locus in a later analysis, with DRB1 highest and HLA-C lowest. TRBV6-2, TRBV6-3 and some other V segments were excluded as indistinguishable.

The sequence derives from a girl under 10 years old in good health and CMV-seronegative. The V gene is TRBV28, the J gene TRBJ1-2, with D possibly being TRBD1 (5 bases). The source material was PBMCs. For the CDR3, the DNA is TGTGCCACCTACTCCTCAGGGTATCCTGGCTACACCTTC. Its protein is CATYSSGYPGYTF.